Shown below are 27 T cell receptor beta chains from a single sample sequenced in a study of graft-versus-host responses after intestinal transplantation. TCRdb's copy holds only in-frame clones and misses some; the assay was immunoSEQ multiplex PCR. Here the sample spans fewer than 95,000 clones, roughly 93% being singletons. The antigens for these receptors are not known. Source: unstimulated CD4+ T cells sorted from spleen or lymph node cells, taken before transplant. These receptors all stem from a human donor who was the organ donor for an intestinal transplant.

The chain couples TRBV20-1 to TRBJ2-5, with D unclear. The CDR3 totals 11 residues. The germline V gene has CDR1 DFQATT and CDR2 SNEGSKA (reference sequence). V lost 6 bases and J lost 0, with 5 bases in between. The CDR3 nucleotides read TGCAGTGCCAGCCACCAAGAGACCCAGTACTTC. Its translation: CSASHQETQYF.

The chain recombines TRBV5-1 with TRBJ1-4, with a tentative D call TRBD1 (5 bases). Germline-derived CDR1 and CDR2 are SGHRS and YFSETQ. V shed 3 bases and J shed 1 base, with 7 bases lying between them. The CDR3 runs 14 residues. The DNA for the CDR3 is TGCGCCAGCAGCTCAGGGTTAACTAATGAAAAACTGTTTTTT. It yields the protein CASSSGLTNEKLFF. Full variable domain (outside the CDR3, taken from reference TRBV5-1 and TRBJ1-4): KAGVTQTPRYLIKTRGQQVTLSCSPISGHRSVSWYQQTPGQGLQFLFEYFSETQRNKGNFPGRFSGRQFSNSRSEMNVSTLELGDSALYLCASSSGLTNEKLFFGSGTQLSVL.

In DNA form, the CDR3 reads TGTGCCAGTATTCCGACTAGCGGGAACACCGGGGAGCTGTTTTTT. It codes for CASIPTSGNTGELFF. The J gene is TRBJ2-2, the V gene TRBV19; TRBD2 aligns across 9 bases. Germline V gene sequence: CDR1 LNHDA, CDR2 SQIVND (reference sequence). The CDR3 extends over 15 amino acids. V dropped 7 bases and J dropped 1; count of bases not matched to a gene: 4.

The chain has TRBV11-2 and TRBJ2-7, with D possibly TRBD1 on 6 matching bases. Per the germline V gene, CDR1 is SGHAT and CDR2 is FQNNGV. The CDR3 covers 15 residues. V lost 3 bases and J 3 bases, leaving 15 bases between the germline ends. The CDR3 loop is CASSLAIGQLYEQYF. CDR3 DNA: TGTGCCAGCAGCTTGGCCATAGGACAGCTCTACGAGCAGTACTTC. Using reference TRBV11-2 and TRBJ2-7 for the parts outside the CDR3, the full variable domain is EAGVAQSPRYKIIEKRQSVAFWCNPISGHATLYWYQQILGQGPKLLIQFQNNGVVDDSQLPKDRFSAERLKGVDSTLKIQPAKLEDSAVYLCASSLAIGQLYEQYFGPGTRLTVT.

The chain recombines TRBV7-2 with TRBJ1-2; TRBD1 aligns across 7 bases. In germline, CDR1 is SGHTA, CDR2 FQGNSA. The V and J ends lost 1 base and 0 bases, in that order; junction bases with no gene match: 5. The CDR3 spans 16 residues. CDR3 sequence reads: CASSLGGTEANYGYTF. CDR3 nucleotide sequence: TGTGCCAGCAGCTTAGGGGGGACAGAAGCTAACTATGGCTACACCTTC.

V is TRBV6-5 and J is TRBJ2-7; D possibly corresponds to TRBD1 (5 bases). Trimming removed 4 bases at V and 1 base at J, with 14 bases between. The CDR3 extends over 15 amino acids. Per the germline V gene, CDR1 is MNHEY and CDR2 is SVGAGI. This CDR3 is CASSFDSPGSYEQYF. CDR3 nucleotides: TGTGCCAGCAGTTTTGACAGTCCGGGTTCCTACGAGCAGTACTTC.

The V and J genes are TRBV6-4 and TRBJ2-3; 8 bases align to TRBD1. The CDR3 runs to 14 residues. The germline CDR1 and CDR2 sequences are MRHNA and SNTAGT. Trimming took 3 bases from V and 8 from J; bases not matched to a gene: 7. The CDR3, as DNA: TGTGCCAGCAGTGAGTGGCAGGGGGCGAGTACGCAGTATTTT. This codes for CASSEWQGASTQYF.

This rearrangement joins TRBV19 to TRBJ2-1; 7 bases agree with TRBD1. The germline CDR1 and CDR2 sequences are LNHDA and SQIVND (reference sequence). There are 17 residues in the CDR3. V gave up 3 bases and J gave up 4 bases; unmatched junction bases: 12. The CDR3 nucleotides read TGTGCCAGTAGTATGTTGGACAGGTTTCGAGAATACAATGAGCAGTTCTTC. It encodes CASSMLDRFREYNEQFF.

The chain joins TRBV10-2 to TRBJ2-1; weak D call: TRBD1 (8 bases). The CDR3 consists of 12 residues. Germline assignment: CDR1 WSHSY and CDR2 SAAADI. V was pared by 5 bases and J by 10 bases, with 12 bases between. The CDR3 nucleotides read TGCGCCAGCAGTTCACAGGGGGGGGAGCAGTTCTTC. Its protein product is CASSSQGGEQFF.

The chain is built from TRBV4-3 and TRBJ2-2, with no clear D. The CDR3 has 14 residues. From germline, CDR1 is LGHNA and CDR2 YSLEER. The V end lost 0 bases, the J end lost 4 bases, and 6 bases lay between the germline ends. In DNA form, the CDR3 reads TGCGCCAGCAGCCAAGAAACAGCCACCGGGGAGCTGTTTTTT. This sequence encodes CASSQETATGELFF.

The chain joins TRBV5-1 to TRBJ2-2, with 7 positions matching TRBD1. In germline, CDR1 is SGHRS, CDR2 YFSETQ. Germline trimming cut 6 bases from V and 0 bases from J; bases unmatched to any gene: 2. This CDR3 contains 14 residues. This CDR3 is CASTQGANTGELFF. CDR3 DNA: TGCGCCAGCACTCAGGGGGCGAACACCGGGGAGCTGTTTTTT.

V is TRBV12-5 and J is TRBJ2-5, with TRBD1 identical over 10 bases. V was clipped by 1 base and J by 5 bases; unmatched bases: 4. CDR1 and CDR2 from the germline V gene are LGHNT and FRNRAP. The CDR3 totals 15 residues. The CDR3 coding sequence is TGTGCTAGTGGTTTGGGACAGGGGGCATCGGAGACCCAGTACTTC. It encodes CASGLGQGASETQYF.

The chain has TRBV5-1 and TRBJ2-1; TRBD1 aligns across 7 bases. The CDR3 has 14 residues. V shed 2 bases, J shed 8 bases, and the junction held 7 bases outside the gene matches. In germline, CDR1 is SGHRS, CDR2 YFSETQ. CDR3 nucleotides: TGCGCCAGCAGCTTATTAGAGGGGGCGGATGAGCAGTTCTTC. Translated, it gives CASSLLEGADEQFF.

The chain carries TRBV19 and TRBJ2-2, with D uncertain. The CDR3 sequence is 14 residues long. The V gene lost 6 bases and the J gene lost 0 bases, with 8 bases spanning the gap. CDR1 LNHDA and CDR2 SQIVND come from the germline V gene (reference sequence). CDR3 loop: CASRGWSNTGELFF. The CDR3 DNA reads as TGTGCCAGTAGAGGGTGGTCGAACACCGGGGAGCTGTTTTTT.

V is TRBV5-1 and J is TRBJ2-4; a possible D gene is TRBD2 (6 bases). Per germline, CDR1 SGHRS and CDR2 YFSETQ. V dropped 0 bases and J dropped 0 bases, with 10 bases sitting between them. The CDR3 totals 16 residues. In DNA, the CDR3 is TGCGCCAGCAGCTTGGGCCCCGGGGGAGCCAAAAACATTCAGTACTTC. Residues: CASSLGPGGAKNIQYF.

J is TRBJ1-2 and V is TRBV30, with 10 bases lining up with TRBD1. The CDR3 loop spans 13 amino acids. Germline values: CDR1 GTSNPN, CDR2 SVGIG (reference sequence). V was pared by 1 base and J by 8 bases, with 4 bases of the junction left unmatched. This CDR3 reads CAWSAGTGDGYTF. The DNA for the CDR3 is TGTGCCTGGAGTGCGGGGACAGGGGACGGCTACACCTTC.

The chain joins TRBV18 to TRBJ1-2; 7 bases fit TRBD1. Germline loops: CDR1 KGHSH, CDR2 LQKENI. CDR3 size: 15 residues. J gave up 0 bases and V 4 bases, and 5 bases lay outside the gene matches. CDR3 nucleotide sequence: TGTGCCAGCTCACTGACAGGGTCTACTAACTATGGCTACACCTTC. The encoded protein is CASSLTGSTNYGYTF.

V usage is TRBV19 and J usage is TRBJ1-1, with D maybe TRBD1 (5 bases). The CDR3 consists of 11 residues. V was clipped by 2 bases and J by 7 bases, with 5 bases between them. The germline gives CDR1 LNHDA, CDR2 SQIVND (reference sequence). The CDR3 bases are TGTGCCAGTAGTATAACAGGTGAAGCTTTCTTT. Its protein product is CASSITGEAFF.

The chain carries TRBV11-3 and TRBJ1-1, with D hard to call. The V end lost 1 base, the J end lost 3 bases, and 6 bases lay between the germline ends. This CDR3 spans 13 amino acids. CDR1 SGHNT and CDR2 YENEEA come from the germline V gene. CDR3 protein: CASSLGLYTEAFF. CDR3 DNA sequence: TGTGCCAGCAGCTTAGGGCTTTACACTGAAGCTTTCTTT. Looking up the rest from reference TRBV11-3 and TRBJ1-1 gives the full variable domain: EAGVVQSPRYKIIEKKQPVAFWCNPISGHNTLYWYLQNLGQGPELLIRYENEEAVDDSQLPKDRFSAERLKGVDSTLKIQPAELGDSAVYLCASSLGLYTEAFFGQGTRLTVV.

The chain combines TRBV29-1 with TRBJ1-1; D remains ambiguous. The CDR3 has 14 residues. Per the germline V gene, CDR1 is SQVTM and CDR2 is ANQGSEA. V was clipped by 6 bases and J by 6 bases, with 20 bases between them. As DNA, the CDR3 is TGCAGCGTGGCATCGACCGGGCCGGCCGCTGAAGCTTTCTTT. Protein sequence: CSVASTGPAAEAFF.

CDR3 coding DNA: TGCGCCAGCAGCCACCAAAGCCTAGGGGGTTTGAGGTCTGGGGCCAACGTCCTGACTTTC. It specifies CASSHQSLGGLRSGANVLTF. The chain is built from TRBV4-1 and TRBJ2-6, with a weak D call TRBD1 (6 bases). Trimming stripped 3 bases from V and 1 base from J, with 22 bases between. The germline V gene has CDR1 MGHRA and CDR2 YSYEKL. The CDR3 spans 20 residues.

The chain couples TRBV28 to TRBJ2-7; 7 bases fit TRBD1. The CDR3 is 16 amino acids. Germline V gene data show CDR1 as MDHEN and CDR2 as SYDVKM. V lost 2 bases, J lost 0 bases, and 7 bases stayed unmatched. The CDR3 loop reads CASSLGEGAHSYEQYF. The CDR3 region has the DNA TGTGCCAGCAGTTTAGGCGAGGGGGCTCACTCCTACGAGCAGTACTTC.

The rearrangement uses TRBV6-4 and TRBJ2-7; TRBD2 is a possible D gene (7 bases). CDR3 size: 13 residues. From germline, CDR1 is MRHNA and CDR2 SNTAGT. Trimming took 3 bases from V and 6 from J, leaving 12 bases between them. CDR3 DNA sequence: TGTGCCAGCAGTGAAAGGGCGGGGGCCGAGCAGTACTTC. This gives the protein CASSERAGAEQYF.

This clone was seen just once. The chain is built from TRBV7-2 and TRBJ1-3; 10 bases are shared with TRBD1. With 2 bases clipped from V and 2 bases from J, the junction kept 3 bases outside the gene matches. Germline V gene data show CDR1 as SGHTA and CDR2 as FQGNSA. The CDR3 loop spans 16 amino acids. The CDR3 reads CASSLRTGGPGNTIYF. The CDR3 nucleotides read TGTGCCAGCAGCTTAAGGACAGGGGGGCCTGGAAACACCATATATTTT.

This sequence joins TRBV28 and TRBJ2-7, with TRBD2 matching 7 bases. The CDR3 contains 15 residues. The germline CDR1 and CDR2 sequences are MDHEN and SYDVKM. V shed 5 bases, J shed 0 bases, and the junction held 7 bases outside the gene matches. In DNA form, the CDR3 reads TGTGCCAGCAGTCCTGCGGGGGAATCCTCCTACGAGCAGTACTTC. Protein: CASSPAGESSYEQYF.

The chain uses TRBV2 and TRBJ1-1, with no clear D. Between the trimmed V and J ends, which lost 1 base and 10 bases, there was a span of 10 bases. This CDR3 comprises 12 residues. CDR1 is SNHLY and CDR2 is FYNNEI in the germline V gene. The CDR3 sequence is CASSEEGNRAFF. The DNA of the CDR3 is TGTGCCAGCAGTGAAGAGGGAAATCGAGCTTTCTTT.

V and J are TRBV5-4 and TRBJ1-6, with D perhaps matching TRBD1 (5 bases). Germline assignment: CDR1 SGHNT and CDR2 YYREEE (reference sequence). This CDR3 region has 14 residues. V gave up 5 bases and J gave up 7 bases, with 13 bases separating them. The CDR3 region is CASSHRTGNSPLHF. DNA of the CDR3: TGTGCCAGCAGTCACAGGACGGGGAATTCACCCCTCCACTTT.